This is a list of T cell receptor beta chains from one sample in a study of regulatory T cells in long-lasting Graves disease. TCRdb used MiXCR to reprocess the multiplex PCR reads, holding one entry per CDR3 protein. The sample shows 400,000 to 500,000 distinct CDR3 sequences, 14% of them seen only once. This sample also belongs to another study, concerning T cells in Graves' hyperthyroidism and ophthalmopathy.

The sequencing used peripheral blood mononuclear cells (PBMCs), collected at new diagnosis, from a patient treated with antithyroid drugs. These TCRs come from a woman between 45 and 60 years old with Graves disease. The CDR3 runs from the conserved cysteine through the conserved F or W. D genes are given only for firm matches. A row's size may be missing; if present it is once, few, many or a size class.

abundance: many
j_gene: TRBJ2-7
d_gene: -
v_gene: TRBV28
CDR3nt: TGTGCCAGCAGACCTAACTTGGGGGAGCAGTACTTC
CDR3aa: CASRPNLGEQYF

abundance: many
j_gene: TRBJ2-7
d_gene: -
v_gene: TRBV3-1
CDR3nt: TGTGCCAGCAGCCAAGCGGTCAGCGGCTACGAGCAGTACTTC
CDR3aa: CASSQAVSGYEQYF

abundance: few
j_gene: TRBJ2-3
d_gene: -
v_gene: TRBV3-1
CDR3nt: TGTGCCAGCAGCCAAGAGTGGGCCGGGAACACAGATACGCAGTATTTT
CDR3aa: CASSQEWAGNTDTQYF

abundance: -
j_gene: TRBJ2-3
d_gene: -
v_gene: TRBV27
CDR3nt: TGTGCCAGCAGTCTTTGGACACACACAGATACGCAGTATTTT
CDR3aa: CASSLWTHTDTQYF

abundance: many
j_gene: TRBJ1-1
d_gene: -
v_gene: TRBV6-1
CDR3nt: TGTGCCAGCAGTGTTTTCGGGCGGACTGAAGCTTTCTTT
CDR3aa: CASSVFGRTEAFF

abundance: many
j_gene: TRBJ2-1
d_gene: TRBD2
v_gene: TRBV5-1
CDR3nt: TGCGCCAGCAGCTTATCCCTAGCGGGAGGGCCTTTTTACAATGAGCAGTTCTTC
CDR3aa: CASSLSLAGGPFYNEQFF

abundance: many
j_gene: TRBJ2-1
d_gene: TRBD2
v_gene: TRBV3-1
CDR3nt: TGTGCCAGCAGCCACGTTATAGCGGGAGGGCGGAATGAGCAGTTCTTC
CDR3aa: CASSHVIAGGRNEQFF

abundance: -
j_gene: TRBJ1-5
d_gene: -
v_gene: TRBV20-1
CDR3nt: TGCAGTGCTAGTGACGACAATCAGCCCCGGCATTTT
CDR3aa: CSASDDNQPRHF

abundance: few
j_gene: TRBJ2-2
d_gene: TRBD1
v_gene: TRBV10-3
CDR3nt: TGTGCCATCAGCTCGACAGGGGACACCGGGGAGCTGTTTTTT
CDR3aa: CAISSTGDTGELFF

abundance: -
j_gene: TRBJ2-2
d_gene: -
v_gene: TRBV5-1
CDR3nt: TGCGCCAGCAGCACGGGGGCGGACGGGGAGCTGTTTTTT
CDR3aa: CASSTGADGELFF

abundance: many
j_gene: TRBJ2-1
d_gene: TRBD2
v_gene: TRBV10-3
CDR3nt: TGTGCCATCAGTGAGGCCCCGGGACTAGCGGGATATGAGCAGTTCTTC
CDR3aa: CAISEAPGLAGYEQFF

abundance: few
j_gene: TRBJ1-6
d_gene: TRBD1
v_gene: TRBV7-9
CDR3nt: TGTGCCAGCAGCTTAGGGACAGGGGGACCCCTCCACTTT
CDR3aa: CASSLGTGGPLHF

abundance: -
j_gene: TRBJ2-2
d_gene: -
v_gene: TRBV12-3/TRBV12-4
CDR3nt: TGTGCCAGCAGGACTAGGCGGGGATACACCGGGGAGCTGTTTTTT
CDR3aa: CASRTRRGYTGELFF

abundance: many
j_gene: TRBJ2-3
d_gene: -
v_gene: TRBV2
CDR3nt: TGTGCCAGCAGTGGGACTACTTGGGCAGATACGCAGTATTTT
CDR3aa: CASSGTTWADTQYF

abundance: many
j_gene: TRBJ2-1
d_gene: -
v_gene: TRBV11-2
CDR3nt: TGTGCCAGCAGCTCGGAGGGACCGAGCTCCTACAATGAGCAGTTCTTC
CDR3aa: CASSSEGPSSYNEQFF

abundance: many
j_gene: TRBJ2-7
d_gene: -
v_gene: TRBV20-1
CDR3nt: TGCAGTGCGGAGGGCCCCTCAGACTACGAGCAGTACTTC
CDR3aa: CSAEGPSDYEQYF

abundance: few
j_gene: TRBJ1-5
d_gene: TRBD1
v_gene: TRBV10-3
CDR3nt: TGTGCCATCAGCCGCGGACAGGGGGATAGCAATCAGCCCCAGCATTTT
CDR3aa: CAISRGQGDSNQPQHF

abundance: many
j_gene: TRBJ1-2
d_gene: -
v_gene: TRBV2
CDR3nt: TGTGCCAGCACCTCCACTAGGGGCCAGGCTAGAATCTATGGCTACACCTTC
CDR3aa: CASTSTRGQARIYGYTF

abundance: many
j_gene: TRBJ2-5
d_gene: -
v_gene: TRBV20-1
CDR3nt: TGCAGTGCTAGAGATATCTGGCTCGGGGAGGAGACCCAGTACTTC
CDR3aa: CSARDIWLGEETQYF

abundance: few
j_gene: TRBJ2-3
d_gene: TRBD2
v_gene: TRBV9
CDR3nt: TGTGCCAGCAGCGTAGTCGGCGGGAGTTTGACAGATACGCAGTATTTT
CDR3aa: CASSVVGGSLTDTQYF

abundance: few
j_gene: TRBJ2-7
d_gene: -
v_gene: TRBV20-1
CDR3nt: TGCAGTGCTAGAGATCCCAGGGTGAGCTCCTACGAGCAGTACTTC
CDR3aa: CSARDPRVSSYEQYF

abundance: many
j_gene: TRBJ2-5
d_gene: -
v_gene: TRBV18
CDR3nt: TGTGCCAGCTCACAACAACACCGGGAGACCCAGTACTTC
CDR3aa: CASSQQHRETQYF

abundance: -
j_gene: TRBJ1-5
d_gene: -
v_gene: TRBV6-2/TRBV6-3
CDR3nt: TGTGCCAGCAGTTACGGCGGGATCAATCAGCCCCAGCATTTT
CDR3aa: CASSYGGINQPQHF

abundance: few
j_gene: TRBJ2-5
d_gene: TRBD2
v_gene: TRBV7-2
CDR3nt: TGTGCCAGCAGCCAACAGCGGGAACGGGGAGAGACCCAGTACTTC
CDR3aa: CASSQQRERGETQYF

abundance: many
j_gene: TRBJ2-3
d_gene: -
v_gene: TRBV9
CDR3nt: TGTGCCAGCAGCGTAGGTGGGTCGGACAGCACAGATACGCAGTATTTT
CDR3aa: CASSVGGSDSTDTQYF

abundance: many
j_gene: TRBJ1-2
d_gene: -
v_gene: TRBV7-9
CDR3nt: TGTGCCAGCAGCGTGAGGTCTTATGGCTACACCTTC
CDR3aa: CASSVRSYGYTF

abundance: many
j_gene: TRBJ1-2
d_gene: TRBD1
v_gene: TRBV28
CDR3nt: TGTGCCAGCAGGGAGACAGGGAACTATGGCTACACCTTC
CDR3aa: CASRETGNYGYTF

abundance: many
j_gene: TRBJ2-1
d_gene: TRBD2
v_gene: TRBV3-1
CDR3nt: TGTGCCAACAGCCCGACTAGCGGGAGCTCCTACAATGAGCAGTTCTTC
CDR3aa: CANSPTSGSSYNEQFF

abundance: -
j_gene: TRBJ1-4
d_gene: -
v_gene: TRBV12-3/TRBV12-4
CDR3nt: TGTGCCAGCAGGCGGACCGGTGCAACTAATGAAAAACTGTTTTTT
CDR3aa: CASRRTGATNEKLFF

abundance: few
j_gene: TRBJ2-7
d_gene: -
v_gene: TRBV28
CDR3nt: TGTGCCAGCAGTTCCCCCAGGGCCAGGCAGTACTTC
CDR3aa: CASSSPRARQYF

abundance: many
j_gene: TRBJ2-7
d_gene: TRBD2
v_gene: TRBV10-2
CDR3nt: TGCGCCAGCCGCCGGACTAGCGACTACTACGAGCAGTACTTC
CDR3aa: CASRRTSDYYEQYF

abundance: many
j_gene: TRBJ2-3
d_gene: -
v_gene: TRBV24-1
CDR3nt: TGTGCCACCGAGAGAGGGGAACAGGGGAGGAATACGCAGTATTTT
CDR3aa: CATERGEQGRNTQYF

abundance: many
j_gene: TRBJ2-7
d_gene: TRBD2
v_gene: TRBV20-1
CDR3nt: TGCAGTGCTAGAGAAGTGGGAGGGCCAGACGAGCAGTACTTC
CDR3aa: CSAREVGGPDEQYF

abundance: -
j_gene: TRBJ1-6
d_gene: TRBD1
v_gene: TRBV7-9
CDR3nt: TGTGCCAGCAGCTTAGCGCTCGGGACAGATAATTCACCCCTCCACTTT
CDR3aa: CASSLALGTDNSPLHF

abundance: -
j_gene: TRBJ2-1
d_gene: TRBD1
v_gene: TRBV10-3
CDR3nt: TGTGCCATCAGTGAGAGTGGACAGGGACCCCGCAATGAGCAGTTCTTC
CDR3aa: CAISESGQGPRNEQFF

abundance: -
j_gene: TRBJ2-4
d_gene: -
v_gene: TRBV14
CDR3nt: TGTGCCAGCAGCCAAAGGGGCGGGGCAAACATTCAGTACTTC
CDR3aa: CASSQRGGANIQYF

abundance: -
j_gene: TRBJ2-6
d_gene: -
v_gene: TRBV7-9
CDR3nt: TGTGCCAGCAGTTGGACGTCGGGGGCCAACGTCCTGACTTTC
CDR3aa: CASSWTSGANVLTF

abundance: -
j_gene: TRBJ2-1
d_gene: -
v_gene: TRBV7-9
CDR3nt: TGTGCCAGCAGCTTAATCCTGTCCTACAATGAGCAGTTCTTC
CDR3aa: CASSLILSYNEQFF

abundance: many
j_gene: TRBJ2-2
d_gene: TRBD1
v_gene: TRBV2
CDR3nt: TGTGCCAGCAGCCCGGGACAGGGGGTCACCGGGGAGCTGTTTTTT
CDR3aa: CASSPGQGVTGELFF

abundance: many
j_gene: TRBJ2-7
d_gene: -
v_gene: TRBV28
CDR3nt: TGTGCCAGCAGTTTTAGGGGTGGGACCTACGAGCAGTACTTC
CDR3aa: CASSFRGGTYEQYF

abundance: few
j_gene: TRBJ2-7
d_gene: TRBD2
v_gene: TRBV28
CDR3nt: TGTGCCAGCACCTTGGGTGGCGGGAGGGCCATTTCCTACGAGCAGTACTTC
CDR3aa: CASTLGGGRAISYEQYF

abundance: many
j_gene: TRBJ2-5
d_gene: TRBD2
v_gene: TRBV7-9
CDR3nt: TGTGCCAGCAGCACGGGACTAGCGGGAGTAGGAGAGACCCAGTACTTC
CDR3aa: CASSTGLAGVGETQYF

abundance: many
j_gene: TRBJ2-5
d_gene: -
v_gene: TRBV5-8
CDR3nt: TGTGCCAGCAGCTTCCGGGGTGGCGAGACCCAGTACTTC
CDR3aa: CASSFRGGETQYF

abundance: many
j_gene: TRBJ1-1
d_gene: TRBD1
v_gene: TRBV18
CDR3nt: TGTGCCAGCTCACGGGGCTCGGGACAGGGGGCCGACACTGAAGCTTTCTTT
CDR3aa: CASSRGSGQGADTEAFF

abundance: many
j_gene: TRBJ2-1
d_gene: TRBD2
v_gene: TRBV12-3/TRBV12-4
CDR3nt: TGTGCCAGCAGAGCGACTAGCGGGAAGAGATACAATGAGCAGTTCTTC
CDR3aa: CASRATSGKRYNEQFF

abundance: many
j_gene: TRBJ2-7
d_gene: TRBD1
v_gene: TRBV27
CDR3nt: TGTGCCAGCAGTTTATCCGGGACAGGGTCCTACGAGCAGTACTTC
CDR3aa: CASSLSGTGSYEQYF

abundance: many
j_gene: TRBJ2-6
d_gene: -
v_gene: TRBV12-3/TRBV12-4
CDR3nt: TGTGCCAGCCGGAGCGGCCGCTCTGGGGCCAACGTCCTGACTTTC
CDR3aa: CASRSGRSGANVLTF

abundance: few
j_gene: TRBJ2-1
d_gene: -
v_gene: TRBV9
CDR3nt: TGTGCCAGCAGCCCCCCCGGACAGATCTACAATGAGCAGTTCTTC
CDR3aa: CASSPPGQIYNEQFF

abundance: many
j_gene: TRBJ2-1
d_gene: -
v_gene: TRBV10-3
CDR3nt: TGTGCCATCAGTGTCGTGCGGGGGCTCAACAATGAGCAGTTCTTC
CDR3aa: CAISVVRGLNNEQFF

abundance: -
j_gene: TRBJ2-7
d_gene: TRBD2
v_gene: TRBV20-1
CDR3nt: TGCAGTGCCACCCTAGCGGGAGCCCCCTACGAGCAGTACTTC
CDR3aa: CSATLAGAPYEQYF

abundance: -
j_gene: TRBJ2-3
d_gene: -
v_gene: TRBV5-8
CDR3nt: TGTGCCAGCAGCTTCCCGGGGGCTTATAGTGCAGATACGCAGTATTTT
CDR3aa: CASSFPGAYSADTQYF

abundance: many
j_gene: TRBJ2-5
d_gene: -
v_gene: TRBV7-3
CDR3nt: TGTGCCAGCAGCTTAAACCCACCTCAGTGGCGGGGCGGCGGGGAGACCCAGTACTTC
CDR3aa: CASSLNPPQWRGGGETQYF

abundance: -
j_gene: TRBJ1-2
d_gene: -
v_gene: TRBV29-1
CDR3nt: TGCAGCGCCCGCCTCACCCGGGATGGCTACACCTTC
CDR3aa: CSARLTRDGYTF

abundance: few
j_gene: TRBJ2-7
d_gene: -
v_gene: TRBV6-2/TRBV6-3
CDR3nt: TGTGCCAGCAGTGGAACAGGGCTCGCTAACTCCTACGAGCAGTACTTC
CDR3aa: CASSGTGLANSYEQYF

abundance: few
j_gene: TRBJ2-3
d_gene: -
v_gene: TRBV5-1
CDR3nt: TGCGCCAGCTACACAGAGGGCACAGATACGCAGTATTTT
CDR3aa: CASYTEGTDTQYF

abundance: many
j_gene: TRBJ2-6
d_gene: -
v_gene: TRBV28
CDR3nt: TGTGCCAGCAGTTTCCAGGGTGCCGTCTCTGGGGCCAACGTCCTGACTTTC
CDR3aa: CASSFQGAVSGANVLTF

abundance: -
j_gene: TRBJ1-4
d_gene: TRBD1
v_gene: TRBV9
CDR3nt: TGTGCCAGCAGCGTCTCCGGACAGGGCGTTGATGAAAAACTGTTTTTT
CDR3aa: CASSVSGQGVDEKLFF